This T cell receptor beta chain is drawn from a study of T-cell reconstitution after alpha-beta-depleted transplantation in children. This clonotype was counted at least ten times. The antigen is not known. Trimming removed 4 bases at V and 3 bases at J, with 6 bases between. Looked up from germline, CDR1 is MNHNY and CDR2 is SVGAGI (reference sequence). The CDR3 covers 12 residues. During its preparation, the TCRbeta library received unique molecular identifiers. MiXCR, run by TCRdb on the PCR reads, gives a single entry per CDR3 protein. The top ten clones hold less than 3.5% of a sample with about 240,000 distinct CDR3 sequences, under 30% of them seen once. Overall study findings and caveats: T-cell counts and diversity at one year following transplant were attributed mainly to newly produced T cells. Surviving recipient T cells and intrathymic progenitors accounted for some patients' high TCRbeta diversity at day 60.

The clonotype originates from a girl aged 2 to 9 with Fanconi anemia, due to receive a stem cell transplant. The chain recombines TRBV6-6 with TRBJ1-2; possible D gene TRBD1, 6 bases. Specimen: PBMCs, collected before TCRalphabeta/CD19-depleted stem cell transplant. The CDR3 loop is CASSSGDYGYTF. Written as DNA, the CDR3 is TGTGCCAGCAGTTCAGGGGACTATGGCTACACCTTC.